These 21 T cell receptor beta chains share one sample of origin, sequenced in a study of post-analysis software for immune sequencing data. Unique molecular identifiers tagged the TCR beta cDNA libraries. MiXCR, applied by TCRdb to the PCR reads, yields one record per CDR3 protein. The data show approximately 730,000 distinct CDR3 sequences, roughly 46% seen once. Study-wide results and limits: Compared with controls, patients had more of 4 or 5 TRBV segments, including TRBV5-6, TRBV5-1 and TRBV20-1.

These TCRs' antigens remain unknown. The sequencing input was blood. These receptors originate from a girl under 18 with multiple sclerosis.

The chain uses TRBV11-3 and TRBJ2-1, with D perhaps matching TRBD2 (5 bases). CDR3 length: 17 residues. The germline V gene has CDR1 SGHNT and CDR2 YENEEA. Trimming stripped 2 bases from V and 4 bases from J, with 18 bases between. The CDR3 here is CASSLQTLGGPYNEQFF. The CDR3 DNA is TGTGCCAGCAGCTTACAAACCTTAGGCGGGCCTTACAATGAGCAGTTCTTC. Based on the CDR3 plus reference TRBV11-3 and TRBJ2-1, the full variable domain is EAGVVQSPRYKIIEKKQPVAFWCNPISGHNTLYWYLQNLGQGPELLIRYENEEAVDDSQLPKDRFSAERLKGVDSTLKIQPAELGDSAVYLCASSLQTLGGPYNEQFFGPGTRLTVL.

CDR3 region: CASTQPVWGEQYF. CDR3 in DNA: TGTGCCAGCACTCAACCGGTGTGGGGAGAGCAGTACTTC. The chain joins TRBV6-2 or TRBV6-3 to TRBJ2-7; no clear D gene. V was cut by 7 bases and J by 7 bases, with 17 bases left in between. From germline, CDR1 is MNHEY and CDR2 SVGEGT. CDR3 size: 13 residues.

V and J are TRBV7-8 and TRBJ2-7, with D possibly matching TRBD2 (6 bases). The germline V gene encodes CDR1 SGHVS and CDR2 FQNEAQ. The V end lost 5 bases, the J end lost 3 bases, and 23 bases lay between the germline ends. This CDR3 is 17 amino acids long. Here the CDR3 reads CASSLGGPGEPFYEQYF. The CDR3, as DNA: TGTGCCAGCAGCCTCGGAGGCCCGGGAGAACCGTTCTACGAGCAGTACTTC.

V is TRBV19 and J is TRBJ1-1; a weak D match, TRBD1 (5 bases). This CDR3 region has 13 residues. V gave up 2 bases and J gave up 4 bases, with 8 bases separating them. Looked up from germline, CDR1 is LNHDA and CDR2 is SQIVND (reference sequence). The CDR3 region has the DNA TGTGCCAGTAGTATATTTAGGGGCACTGAAGCTTTCTTT. Translation gives CASSIFRGTEAFF.

The chain joins TRBV4-1 to TRBJ2-7, with TRBD2 matching 10 bases. V was clipped by 0 bases and J by 9 bases; unmatched bases: 8. Per the germline V gene, CDR1 is MGHRA and CDR2 is YSYEKL. The CDR3 is made up of 15 amino acids. CDR3 nucleotides: TGCGCCAGCAGCCAAGAGCCAGCGGGAGGGCAAAGGCAGTACTTC. Translating gives CASSQEPAGGQRQYF.

This clonotype was picked up a small number of times. The genes are TRBV27 and TRBJ1-1, with D possibly matching TRBD1 (5 bases). Trimming cost V 3 bases and J 4 bases, with 9 bases left between them. CDR1 is MNHEY and CDR2 is SMNVEV in the germline V gene (reference sequence). This CDR3 has 13 amino acids. For the CDR3, the DNA is TGTGCCAGCAGTTTTGGAGGGACCACTGAAGCTTTCTTT. The encoded protein is CASSFGGTTEAFF.

This clonotype was seen a handful of times. The chain recombines TRBV6-5 with TRBJ2-3; TRBD2 agrees at 7 bases. Trimming removed 7 bases from V and 6 bases from J; junction bases left unmatched: 4. The CDR3 sequence is 12 residues long. The germline gives CDR1 MNHEY, CDR2 SVGAGI. The CDR3 region is CASNAGDDTQYF. The CDR3 region has the DNA TGTGCCAGCAATGCGGGAGACGATACGCAGTATTTT.

The chain is built from TRBV2 and TRBJ2-6; weak D call: TRBD1 (6 bases). Trimming left V 8 bases short and J 0 bases short, with 14 bases between. Per the germline V gene, CDR1 is SNHLY and CDR2 is FYNNEI. The CDR3 length is 16 residues. For the CDR3, the DNA is TGTGCCAGCGAGGACAGTGCCGCCTCTGGGGCCAACGTCCTGACTTTC. It specifies CASEDSAASGANVLTF.

The rearrangement links TRBV6-5 to TRBJ1-1, with D tentatively TRBD1 (5 bases). Trimming pared 2 bases from V and 4 bases from J, leaving 8 bases between. Germline CDR1 is MNHEY and CDR2 is SVGAGI. CDR3 length equals 13 residues. The CDR3 coding sequence is TGTGCCAGCAGTTACAGTGGGGGCACTGAAGCTTTCTTT. Its translation is CASSYSGGTEAFF.

The genes are TRBV4-2 and TRBJ2-7; a weak D match, TRBD2 (5 bases). V shed 1 base and J shed 6 bases, with 16 bases lying between them. The germline V gene encodes CDR1 LGHNA and CDR2 YNFKEQ. This CDR3 region has 15 residues. The CDR3 is CASSQGEGSQREQYF. The CDR3 DNA reads TGTGCCAGCAGCCAAGGGGAAGGGAGCCAGCGCGAGCAGTACTTC.

V usage is TRBV15 and J usage is TRBJ2-4; weak D call: TRBD1 (6 bases). V lost 5 bases and J 5 bases, leaving 13 bases between the germline ends. The CDR3 loop spans 14 amino acids. CDR1 is LNHNV and CDR2 is YYDKDF in the germline V gene (reference sequence). CDR3 loop: CATSRRSGENIQYF. CDR3 DNA: TGTGCCACCAGCCGGAGGTCAGGGGAAAACATTCAGTACTTC.

The genes are TRBV10-2 and TRBJ1-2; 8 bases fit TRBD1. The junction had 8 bases not matched to a gene; V was cut back by 5 bases and J by 0 bases. The CDR3 consists of 16 residues. CDR1 and CDR2 from the germline V gene are WSHSY and SAAADI. CDR3 bases: TGCGCCAGCAGTCCAGGGGGCGAGAGGACTAACTATGGCTACACCTTC. Amino acid sequence: CASSPGGERTNYGYTF.

The J gene is TRBJ2-1, the V gene TRBV14; no clear D gene. V was pared by 1 base and J by 0 bases, with 13 bases between. CDR1 SGHDN and CDR2 FVKESK come from the germline V gene. The CDR3 spans 17 residues. CDR3 in amino acids: CASSQVSGLSSYNEQFF. In DNA form, the CDR3 reads TGTGCCAGCAGCCAAGTTTCTGGGCTCAGCTCCTACAATGAGCAGTTCTTC.

V is TRBV6-2 or TRBV6-3 and J is TRBJ1-1; D is ambiguous. Trimming took 2 bases from V and 3 from J, leaving 13 bases between them. This CDR3 spans 15 amino acids. The germline gives CDR1 MNHEY, CDR2 SVGEGT. The DNA for the CDR3 is TGTGCCAGCAGTTACGGGCCGGCGGTTGACACTGAAGCTTTCTTT. This codes for CASSYGPAVDTEAFF.

V usage is TRBV12-5 and J usage is TRBJ2-7; 8 bases agree with TRBD1. Trimming cost V 2 bases and J 3 bases; bases outside gene matches: 3. The CDR3 loop spans 14 amino acids. CDR1 and CDR2 (germline): LGHNT, FRNRAP. In DNA form, the CDR3 reads TGTGCTAGTGGTTTGCCGGACAGGGACTACGAGCAGTACTTC. Protein product: CASGLPDRDYEQYF.

This clonotype showed up just a few times. A read error may produce the germline difference seen at one junction end. CDR3 nucleotides: TGCGCCAGCAGCTTAGGGGACAGTCCCTACGAGCAGTACTTC. It translates to CASSLGDSPYEQYF. The V and J genes are TRBV7-9 and TRBJ2-7, with 7 positions matching TRBD1. Germline assignment: CDR1 SEHNR and CDR2 FQNEAQ (reference sequence). This CDR3 spans 14 amino acids.

This clonotype was detected a few times. V gene TRBV7-2 combines with J gene TRBJ2-5; TRBD2 aligns across 7 bases. Looked up from germline, CDR1 is SGHTA and CDR2 is FQGNSA. With 4 bases clipped from V and 11 bases from J, the junction kept 10 bases outside the gene matches. CDR3 length equals 13 residues. The CDR3 loop reads CASSSLTSRGQYF. CDR3 coding DNA: TGTGCCAGCAGCTCACTGACTAGCCGTGGGCAGTACTTC.

The chain links TRBV30 to TRBJ2-7, with unresolved D. The J call may be in error: the DNA end matches TRBJ2-5 better. The length of the CDR3 is 11 residues. CDR1 and CDR2 (germline): GTSNPN, SVGIG (reference sequence). CDR3 loop: CAWSATETQYF. In DNA, the CDR3 is TGTGCCTGGAGTGCCACCGAGACCCAGTACTTC.

This chain uses TRBV12-3 or TRBV12-4 with TRBJ2-5; D might be TRBD1 or TRBD2, each matching 5 bases. This CDR3 spans 12 amino acids. Trimming took 5 bases from V and 11 from J, leaving 15 bases between them. The CDR3 spells CASSPTLGEQYF. DNA of the CDR3: TGTGCCAGCAGTCCCACCTTAGGGGAGCAGTACTTC.

The J gene is TRBJ1-6, the V gene TRBV12-3 or TRBV12-4; D call uncertain. This CDR3 spans 16 amino acids. Between the trimmed V and J ends, which lost 3 bases and 5 bases, there was a span of 14 bases. This chain's CDR3 is CASSFSSGGDNSPLHF. Written as DNA, the CDR3 is TGTGCCAGCAGTTTCTCCTCGGGCGGGGATAATTCACCCCTCCACTTT.

The rearrangement uses TRBV10-3 and TRBJ2-3; a weak D match, TRBD2 (6 bases). V lost 2 bases to trimming and J lost 1 base, with 25 bases between them. The CDR3 covers 20 residues. Germline V gene lookup returns CDR1 ENHRY and CDR2 SYGVKD. For the CDR3, the DNA is TGTGCCATCAGTGAGCCTTACCCTCCCAGGGCGGAGGGAGGCACAGATACGCAGTATTTT. Translation gives CAISEPYPPRAEGGTDTQYF.